The source of this T cell receptor beta chain is a study of cytomegalovirus exposure and HLA in healthy donors. Primers included in the PCR were 60 Vbeta and 13 Jbeta primers. The method was immunoSEQ multiplex PCR; TCRdb's version includes in-frame clones alone and lacks a portion of them. The sample gives fewer than 250,000 clones, around 78% of which show up once; 13% to 15% is in the top ten. Trimming cost V 5 bases and J 6 bases; bases outside gene matches: 8. The germline V gene has CDR1 SGHVS and CDR2 FNYEAQ. The CDR3 extends over 14 amino acids. The chain employs TRBV7-6 and TRBJ2-7, with TRBD1 identical over 9 bases. The sequenced material came from PBMCs. This receptor was identified in a woman in her twenties or thirties in good health and CMV-seropositive. CDR3: CASSQGQGAGEQYF. Here the CDR3 DNA reads TGTGCCAGCAGCCAGGGACAGGGTGCTGGCGAGCAGTACTTC.